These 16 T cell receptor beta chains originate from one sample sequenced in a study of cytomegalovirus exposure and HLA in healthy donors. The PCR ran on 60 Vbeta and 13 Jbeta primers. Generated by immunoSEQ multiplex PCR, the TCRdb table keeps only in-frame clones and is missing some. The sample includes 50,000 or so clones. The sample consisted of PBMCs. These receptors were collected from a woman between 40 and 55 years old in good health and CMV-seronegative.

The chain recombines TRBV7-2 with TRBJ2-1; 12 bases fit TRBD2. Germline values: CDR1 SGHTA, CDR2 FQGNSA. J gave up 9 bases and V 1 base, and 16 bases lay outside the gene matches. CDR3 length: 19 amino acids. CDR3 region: CASSLGRLAGASRHVEQFF. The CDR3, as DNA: TGTGCCAGCAGCTTAGGGAGACTAGCGGGAGCATCACGCCACGTTGAGCAGTTCTTC.

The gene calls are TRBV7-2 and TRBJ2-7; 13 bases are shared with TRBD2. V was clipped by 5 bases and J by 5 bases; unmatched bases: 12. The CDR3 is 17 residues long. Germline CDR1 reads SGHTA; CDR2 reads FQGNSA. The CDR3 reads CASSGPNQGLAGHEQYF. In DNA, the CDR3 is TGTGCCAGCAGCGGACCAAACCAGGGACTAGCGGGACACGAGCAGTACTTC.

In DNA form, the CDR3 reads TGTGCCAGCAGCGCCTCCGGGACAGGGTACGATACGCAGTATTTT. It translates to CASSASGTGYDTQYF. The chain employs TRBV6-5 and TRBJ2-3, with TRBD1 identical over 9 bases. Germline-derived CDR1 and CDR2 are MNHEY and SVGAGI. The CDR3 length is 15 residues. V trimming: 6 bases; J trimming: 6 bases; junction bases outside the gene matches: 10.

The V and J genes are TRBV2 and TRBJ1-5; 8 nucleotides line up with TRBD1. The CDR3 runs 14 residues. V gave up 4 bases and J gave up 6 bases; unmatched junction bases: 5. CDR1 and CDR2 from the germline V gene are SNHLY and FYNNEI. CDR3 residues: CASSAGQGSQPQHF. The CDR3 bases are TGTGCCAGCAGTGCCGGACAGGGAAGTCAGCCCCAGCATTTT.

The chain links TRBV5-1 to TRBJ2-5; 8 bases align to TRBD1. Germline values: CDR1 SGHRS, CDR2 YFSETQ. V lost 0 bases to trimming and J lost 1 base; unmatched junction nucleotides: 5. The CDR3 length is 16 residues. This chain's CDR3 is CASSLDGQGVQETQYF. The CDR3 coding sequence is TGCGCCAGCAGCTTGGATGGACAGGGCGTCCAAGAGACCCAGTACTTC.

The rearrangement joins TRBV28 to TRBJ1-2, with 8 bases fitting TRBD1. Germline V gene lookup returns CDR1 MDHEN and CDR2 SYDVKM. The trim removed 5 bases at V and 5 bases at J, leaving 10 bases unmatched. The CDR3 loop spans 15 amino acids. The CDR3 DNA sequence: TGTGCCAGCAGTGACCATTTTACAGGGGGTTATGGCTACACCTTC. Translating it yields CASSDHFTGGYGYTF.

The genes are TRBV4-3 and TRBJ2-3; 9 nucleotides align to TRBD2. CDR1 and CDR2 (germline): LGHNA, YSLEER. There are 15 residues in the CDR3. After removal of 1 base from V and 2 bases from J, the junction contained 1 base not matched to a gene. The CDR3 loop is CASSQGLAVTDTQYF. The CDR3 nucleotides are TGCGCCAGCAGCCAAGGACTAGCGGTCACAGATACGCAGTATTTT.

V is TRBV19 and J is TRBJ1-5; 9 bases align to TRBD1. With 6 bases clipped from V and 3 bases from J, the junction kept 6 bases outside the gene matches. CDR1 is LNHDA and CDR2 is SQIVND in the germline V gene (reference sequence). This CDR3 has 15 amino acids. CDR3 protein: CASSTTGGNNQPQHF. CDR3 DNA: TGTGCCAGTAGCACTACAGGGGGCAACAATCAGCCCCAGCATTTT.

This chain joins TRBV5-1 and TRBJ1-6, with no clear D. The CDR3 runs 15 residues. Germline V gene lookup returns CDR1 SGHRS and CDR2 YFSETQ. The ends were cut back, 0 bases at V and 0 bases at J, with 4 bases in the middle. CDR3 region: CASSLGGSYNSPLHF. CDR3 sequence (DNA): TGCGCCAGCAGCTTGGGAGGCTCCTATAATTCACCCCTCCACTTT.

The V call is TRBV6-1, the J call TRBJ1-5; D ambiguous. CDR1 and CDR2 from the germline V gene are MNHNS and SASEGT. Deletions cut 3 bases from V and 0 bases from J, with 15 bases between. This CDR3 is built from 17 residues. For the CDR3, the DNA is TGTGCCAGCAGTGAGGTGGGAGGGTTGTATAGCAATCAGCCCCAGCATTTT. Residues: CASSEVGGLYSNQPQHF.

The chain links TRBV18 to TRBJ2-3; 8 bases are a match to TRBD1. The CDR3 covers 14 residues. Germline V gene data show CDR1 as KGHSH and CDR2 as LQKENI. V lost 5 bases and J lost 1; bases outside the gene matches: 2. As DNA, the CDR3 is TGTGCCAGCTCAGTGACAGGGGGCACAGATACGCAGTATTTT. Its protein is CASSVTGGTDTQYF.

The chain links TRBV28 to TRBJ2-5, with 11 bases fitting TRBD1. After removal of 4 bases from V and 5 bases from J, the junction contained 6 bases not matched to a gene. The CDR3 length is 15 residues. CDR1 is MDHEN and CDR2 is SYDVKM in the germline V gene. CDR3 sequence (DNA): TGTGCCAGCAGTTCCTGGACAGGGGGCTCTGAGACCCAGTACTTC. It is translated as CASSSWTGGSETQYF.

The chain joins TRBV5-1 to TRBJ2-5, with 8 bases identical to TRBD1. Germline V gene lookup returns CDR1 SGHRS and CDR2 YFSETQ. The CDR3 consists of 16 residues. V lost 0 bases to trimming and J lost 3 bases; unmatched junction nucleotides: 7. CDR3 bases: TGCGCCAGCAGCTTGGCCGTTCAGGGGGCGGAAGAGACCCAGTACTTC. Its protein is CASSLAVQGAEETQYF.

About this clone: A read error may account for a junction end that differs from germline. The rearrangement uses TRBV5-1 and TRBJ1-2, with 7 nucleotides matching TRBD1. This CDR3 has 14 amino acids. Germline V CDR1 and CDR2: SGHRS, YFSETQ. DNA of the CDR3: TGCGCCAGCAGCTTGGCCTGGGGTTCACAACAGGGGATTTTC. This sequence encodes CASSLAWGSQQGIF.

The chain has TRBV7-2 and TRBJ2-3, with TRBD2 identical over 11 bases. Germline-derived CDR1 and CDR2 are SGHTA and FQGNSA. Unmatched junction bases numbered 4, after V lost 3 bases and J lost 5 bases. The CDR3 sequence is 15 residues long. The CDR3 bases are TGTGCCAGCAGCTTGCTAGGACTAGCGGGAGATACGCAGTATTTT. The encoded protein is CASSLLGLAGDTQYF.

CDR3 coding DNA: TGTGCCAGCAGCTTGGAGTCTAGCCAGGATACGCAGTATTTT. Translation gives CASSLESSQDTQYF. The chain uses TRBV5-4 and TRBJ2-3; a weak D match, TRBD2 (5 bases). From germline, CDR1 is SGHNT and CDR2 YYREEE (reference sequence). This CDR3 spans 14 amino acids. Trimming took off 0 bases at V and 6 bases at J, with 11 bases between the two ends.